This T cell receptor beta chain was retrieved from a study of cytomegalovirus exposure and HLA in healthy donors. Notes on this clone: Its antigen is undetermined.

The study's findings and limits: CMV serostatus was the sole immune exposure data available. In an earlier analysis, in roughly 580 donors, most V segments appeared productive either ~87% or ~30% of the time.

Germline V gives CDR1 LNHDA, CDR2 SQIVND (reference sequence). There are 16 residues in the CDR3. Trimming removed 4 bases from V and 4 bases from J; junction bases left unmatched: 12. PCR employed 60 Vbeta and 13 Jbeta primers. Profiled with immunoSEQ multiplex PCR; TCRdb holds only in-frame clones, not every one. The repertoire consists of some 150,000 clones, with around 69% occurring once and the leading ten covering about 1.3%. Sequencing was carried out using PBMCs. V and J are TRBV19 and TRBJ1-2, with 7 positions matching TRBD1. The clonotype originates from a man between 60 and 75 years old in good health and CMV-seronegative. CDR3 loop: CASSTDRDSRGYGYTF. CDR3 sequence (DNA): TGTGCCAGTAGTACAGACCGGGACAGCCGAGGCTATGGCTACACCTTC.